One and the same sample provided the 14 T cell receptor beta chains below, sequenced in a study of cytomegalovirus exposure and HLA in healthy donors. It was with 60 Vbeta and 13 Jbeta primers that the PCR ran. Repertoires were generated with immunoSEQ multiplex PCR, while TCRdb's copy carries only in-frame clones and drops some. The sample consists of more than 130,000 clones, under 80% of them appearing once. Sample: PBMCs. The receptors derive from a male donor in good health and CMV-seronegative.

V is TRBV9 and J is TRBJ2-3; 15 bases match TRBD2. Germline values: CDR1 SGDLS, CDR2 YYNGEE. The CDR3 sequence is 20 residues long. V lost 1 base to trimming and J lost 1 base; unmatched junction nucleotides: 10. The CDR3 region has the DNA TGTGCCAGCAGCGTAAGCGGAGGACTAGCGGGAGGGCCTGGCACAGATACGCAGTATTTT. Translation gives CASSVSGGLAGGPGTDTQYF.

A note on this clone: Its ends do not fully match the called genes, so a read error is possible. This chain connects TRBV5-6 to TRBJ1-1; tentatively, D is TRBD1 (5 bases). CDR1 is SGHDT and CDR2 is YYEEEE in the germline V gene. The CDR3 totals 16 residues. The CDR3 here is CARSLVTRVWYGEAFF. DNA of the CDR3: TGTGCCCGCAGCTTGGTCACCAGGGTCTGGTATGGTGAAGCTTTCTTT.

This clone was observed once. This sequence joins TRBV29-1 and TRBJ1-2, with 10 bases matching TRBD1. Trimming at V came to 8 bases and at J to 2 bases, leaving 5 bases not matched to a gene. CDR1 and CDR2 (germline): SQVTM, ANQGSEA. This CDR3 has 13 residues. The CDR3 region has the DNA TGCAGCTCAACGGGACAGGGGAACTATGGCTACACCTTC. This translates into CSSTGQGNYGYTF.

The chain links TRBV27 to TRBJ2-5, with D possibly TRBD2 on 6 matching bases. The CDR3 is made up of 17 amino acids. Trimming cost V 6 bases and J 9 bases, with 29 bases left between them. Germline V gives CDR1 MNHEY, CDR2 SMNVEV (reference sequence). The CDR3 sequence: CASRGGRDLTFQRPQYF. CDR3 bases: TGTGCCAGCAGGGGGGGTCGGGACCTCACCTTCCAACGGCCCCAGTACTTC.

In the case of this clone: The junction and the germline gene differ at one end; a read error may be behind it. This sequence joins TRBV7-9 and TRBJ1-1, with TRBD1 as a possible D gene (5 bases). The CDR3 is 15 amino acids. Germline lookup yields CDR1 SEHNR and CDR2 FQNEAQ (reference sequence). The CDR3 reads CTSSSPRGLRTEAFF. The DNA of the CDR3 is TGTACCAGCAGCTCCCCAAGGGGACTGAGGACTGAAGCTTTCTTT.

The table lists this clone with a few counts. The J gene is TRBJ1-1, the V gene TRBV12-5; the D gene is possibly TRBD1 (6 bases). Germline CDR1 reads LGHNT; CDR2 reads FRNRAP. V gave up 1 base and J gave up 11 bases, with 17 bases separating them. CDR3 length: 14 amino acids. The CDR3 DNA reads TGTGCTAGTGGTTTGGAAACACAGGGAAACCAGGCTTTCTTT. Encoded protein: CASGLETQGNQAFF.

The V gene is TRBV7-8, the J gene TRBJ2-1; D gene uncertain. With 1 base removed from V and 6 bases from J, the gap between germline ends came to 13 bases. Germline CDR1 reads SGHVS; CDR2 reads FQNEAQ. The CDR3 length is 15 residues. CDR3: CASSLDSPVVNEQFF. CDR3 in DNA: TGTGCCAGCAGCTTAGATAGTCCTGTAGTCAATGAGCAGTTCTTC.

This chain connects TRBV9 to TRBJ1-1; D is unresolved. The V and J ends lost 4 bases and 1 base respectively, with 11 bases between them. CDR3 length: 14 residues. The germline V gene encodes CDR1 SGDLS and CDR2 YYNGEE. In DNA, the CDR3 is TGTGCCAGCAGCCCGCACACACAGAACACTGAAGCTTTCTTT. Amino acids: CASSPHTQNTEAFF.

The genes are TRBV2 and TRBJ1-1; maybe TRBD1 (6 bases). The CDR3 covers 16 residues. Trimming pared 10 bases from V and 1 base from J, leaving 22 bases between. Germline assignment: CDR1 SNHLY and CDR2 FYNNEI. CDR3 amino acids: CATQRTAFSENTEAFF. DNA of the CDR3: TGTGCCACCCAAAGGACAGCTTTCAGTGAGAACACTGAAGCTTTCTTT. Filled out from reference TRBV2 and TRBJ1-1, the complete variable domain reads EPEVTQTPSHQVTQMGQEVILRCVPISNHLYFYWYRQILGQKVEFLVSFYNNEISEKSEIFDDQFSVERPDGSNFTLKIRSTKLEDSAMYFCATQRTAFSENTEAFFGQGTRLTVV.

This clone was counted only a few times. CDR3 in amino acids: CASSPISTSTYEQYF. For the CDR3, the DNA is TGTGCCAGCAGCCCCATCTCAACTTCTACCTACGAGCAGTACTTC. This sequence joins TRBV7-2 and TRBJ2-7; D gene uncertain. Germline values: CDR1 SGHTA, CDR2 FQGNSA. V lost 5 bases and J 2 bases, leaving 16 bases between the germline ends. The length of the CDR3 is 15 residues.

About this clone itself: At one end, the junction sequence differs from germline, possibly due to a read error. This chain joins TRBV7-7 and TRBJ2-1, with TRBD2 matching 8 bases. This CDR3 comprises 13 residues. CDR1 SSHAT and CDR2 FNYEAQ come from the germline V gene (reference sequence). CDR3 DNA: TGTGCTAGCAGCCCCGGGGGGGCCCATGAGCAGTTCTTC. The encoded protein is CASSPGGAHEQFF.

V and J are TRBV5-4 and TRBJ1-2, with 8 bases that match TRBD1. The ends lost 3 bases at V and 2 bases at J; junction bases unmatched: 6. This CDR3 is 15 amino acids long. From germline, CDR1 is SGHNT and CDR2 YYREEE (reference sequence). The CDR3 region has the DNA TGTGCCAGCAGCTCCGGGACAGGAGGGAACTATGGCTACACCTTC. As protein: CASSSGTGGNYGYTF.

The genes are TRBV6-6 and TRBJ1-3, with a weak D call TRBD1 (6 bases). Trimming removed 7 bases from V and 2 bases from J, with 9 bases in between. The CDR3 spans 13 residues. The germline V gene encodes CDR1 MNHNY and CDR2 SVGAGI (reference sequence). The CDR3 nucleotides are TGTGCCAGCACCAGGGGTCCTGGAAACACCATATATTTT. Translation: CASTRGPGNTIYF.

This clone was counted only a few times. The chain couples TRBV19 to TRBJ2-1; TRBD2 agrees at 7 bases. CDR3 size: 15 residues. The V and J ends lost 3 bases and 7 bases, in that order; junction bases with no gene match: 9. Germline-derived CDR1 and CDR2 are LNHDA and SQIVND (reference sequence). CDR3 loop: CASSMRAGRRNEQFF. For the CDR3, the DNA is TGTGCCAGTAGTATGCGAGCGGGAAGACGAAATGAGCAGTTCTTC.